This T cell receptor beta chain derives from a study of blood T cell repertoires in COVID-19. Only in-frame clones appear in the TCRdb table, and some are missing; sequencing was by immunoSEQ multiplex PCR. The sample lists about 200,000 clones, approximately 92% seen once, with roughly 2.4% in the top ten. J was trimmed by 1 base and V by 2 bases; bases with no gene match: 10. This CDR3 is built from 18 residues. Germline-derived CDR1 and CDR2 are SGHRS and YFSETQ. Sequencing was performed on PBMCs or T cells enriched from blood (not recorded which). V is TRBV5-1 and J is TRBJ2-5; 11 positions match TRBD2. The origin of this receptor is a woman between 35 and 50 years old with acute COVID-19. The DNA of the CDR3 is TGCGCCAGCAGCTTCGGGGCTAGCGGGGGGTCAATCCAAGAGACCCAGTACTTC. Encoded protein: CASSFGASGGSIQETQYF.